This T cell receptor (beta chain) emerged from a study of control samples from healthy donors and cancer patients. J gave up 5 bases and V 0 bases, and 7 bases lay outside the gene matches. This CDR3 comprises 17 residues. Germline V CDR1 and CDR2: MGHRA, YSYEKL. Method: immunoSEQ multiplex PCR; TCRdb's copy keeps in-frame clones and lacks some. The data show some 49,000 clones, around 85% seen once. The specimen was PBMCs. The gene calls are TRBV4-1 and TRBJ2-2; the match to TRBD1 covers 9 bases. This TCR was sampled from a woman aged 45 to 65 with lung cancer. The CDR3 protein is CASSQEPGQGGTGELFF. In DNA form, the CDR3 reads TGCGCCAGCAGCCAAGAGCCGGGACAGGGAGGTACCGGGGAGCTGTTTTTT.